This is a list of T cell receptor beta chains from one sample in a study of shared clonotypes between healthy human individuals. Clones were read by immunoSEQ multiplex PCR, and TCRdb kept only the in-frame ones, dropping some. Of under 750,000 clones listed, roughly 72% are singletons. Sample: memory CD4+ T cells sorted from blood. The receptors here all came from a woman aged 25 to 45 in good health. The CDR3 runs from the conserved cysteine through the conserved F or W.

v_call	cdr3_aa
TRBV15	CATSRNRLLGETQYF
TRBV6-1	CASSESRYQETQYF
TRBV30	CAWSWGGGNTIYF
TRBV29-1	CSGTRSSYNEQFF
TRBV9	CASSANWLALDTQYF
TRBV5-1	CASSTSGRASPDTQYF
TRBV30	CAYVDTGNTEAFF
TRBV19	CASSMEQGAGSYNEQFF
TRBV5-1	CASSPAQDTQYF
TRBV5-8	CASSLVGSGRPGETQYF
TRBV30	CAWSTTGFQPQHF
TRBV15	CATSRGGTAQPQHF
TRBV7-9	CASSLVRGTNEQFF
TRBV7-3	CASSCAGVAGVYNEQFF
TRBV5-4	CASSLAADNYGYTF
TRBV30	CAFLGGLAGLRSYNEQFF
TRBV6-4	CASSGTGGPLDTQYF
TRBV5-1	CASSLPGANVLTF
TRBV27	CASSRRGGYEQYF
TRBV4-1	CASSQGGNREAFF
TRBV19	CASVIGTGELFF
TRBV14	CASSWGAGSQDTQYF
TRBV1	CTSSQEGMGVSSNYGYTF
TRBV4-2	CASSQAKNSYNEQFF
TRBV2	CASSEEEGEKLFF
TRBV9	CASSVGALHSSTDTQYF
TRBV7-9	CASSLRDRGNTEAFF
TRBV27	CASSFEDRPLEQYF
TRBV19	CASKMWTNEKLFF
TRBV20-1	CSPNYGYTF
TRBV5-1	CASSLVPGSSYNEQFF
TRBV25-1	CASSEYRDRGEQYF
TRBV11-3	CASSFNTGPSYEQYF
TRBV2	CASSGLAGGVNTGELFF
TRBV5-1	CASSRNSMGELLTDTQYF
TRBV12-5	CASASGQGNQPQHF
TRBV5-1	CASSPGGSGAPYEQYF
TRBV5-1	CASSLSGNTGELFF
TRBV6-1	CASSEQGGEDYIQYF
TRBV27	CASSLRDGNTIYF
TRBV2	CASSVGPAFF
TRBV10-3	CAISGGFGTGQEETQYF
TRBV15	CATSRGARVVWNQPQHF
TRBV18	CASSPRPPGVGVSNQPQHF
TRBV30	CAWIPGFGETQYF
TRBV7-6	CASSTGASRETQYF
TRBV28	CASSLSSTVRGYTF
TRBV29-1	CSVDAYYWTGSSYNEQFF
TRBV19	CASSIERGNQPQHF
TRBV6-1	CASSGRGTEGNQPQHF
TRBV19	CASTPGAHLGYTF
TRBV19	CASSAKTGRDGYTF
TRBV5-1	CASGLAGSYNEQFF
TRBV27	CASSTQGEWSYGYTF
TRBV13	CASSQGQGRGAGTQHF